Given below is one T cell receptor (beta chain) in context. Its antigen is undetermined. The data stem from a study of radiotherapy plus CTLA-4 blockade in lung cancer. Points from the study as a whole: Early blood T cell clone dynamics, with interferon-beta, were reported to best predict response.

Germline V gene data show CDR1 as MDHEN and CDR2 as SYDVKM. The length of the CDR3 is 14 residues. V gave up 2 bases and J gave up 4 bases; unmatched junction bases: 3. Clones were sequenced by immunoSEQ multiplex PCR, and TCRdb holds only the in-frame ones, with some missing. There are approximately 76,000 clones in the sample; more than 60% occur only once, and 4% lies in the top ten. This specimen consisted of peripheral blood, obtained from a patient treated with radiotherapy plus ipilimumab. This clonotype was obtained from a human donor with non-small cell lung cancer who had a partial response to radiotherapy plus ipilimumab. Some clones in this sample may be carry-over from other donors' samples. The chain has TRBV28 and TRBJ2-7; 9 bases agree with TRBD2. As DNA, the CDR3 is TGTGCCAGCAGTTTAGTAGCGGGGGAGTACGAGCAGTACTTC. Translated: CASSLVAGEYEQYF.